This T cell receptor (beta chain) was recorded in a study of patients and donors after allogeneic stem cell transplantation (dated by TCRdb to 2020 to 2021). Library preparation employed RT-PCR. TCRdb lists the instrument as NextSeq 550. The public sequencing data were trimmed at Q25 with fastp and processed into clonotypes with MiXCR by TCRdb, which kept only in-frame beta chains. CDR3 protein sequences are deduplicated, and each keeps its most common genes and DNA. In this sample the table shows about a million distinct CDR3 sequences, 15% to 20% of which occur a single time. The ten largest clones capture 5% to 6.5% of the sample. In its sample, this clonotype was seen a few times. No cognate antigen has been identified for it. No quality values exist for individual bases; no much larger clone is one base distant. Counted from cysteine to phenylalanine, this CDR3 has 19 amino acids. Only the CDR3 DNA stays, 57 bases, in frame from base 1. Trimming leaves V shorter by 5 bases and J shorter by 0 bases, with the junction holding 11 bases beyond the gene matches.

Sequenced input: blood, either unsorted or a sorted T cell fraction (not recorded which). The sequence links TRBV12-3 or TRBV12-4 to TRBJ2-6, and 9 junctional nucleotides match TRBD1. This TCR was recovered from a human donor who was either an allogeneic HSCT recipient or a stem cell or donor lymphocyte infusion donor (not recorded which). It is not recorded whose cells these are; they may come from a transplant donor. Here is the DNA: TGTGCCAGCAGTCCGACCCGGGACAGGGATAGCTCTGGGGCCAACGTCCTGACTTTC. This translates into CASSPTRDRDSSGANVLTF.